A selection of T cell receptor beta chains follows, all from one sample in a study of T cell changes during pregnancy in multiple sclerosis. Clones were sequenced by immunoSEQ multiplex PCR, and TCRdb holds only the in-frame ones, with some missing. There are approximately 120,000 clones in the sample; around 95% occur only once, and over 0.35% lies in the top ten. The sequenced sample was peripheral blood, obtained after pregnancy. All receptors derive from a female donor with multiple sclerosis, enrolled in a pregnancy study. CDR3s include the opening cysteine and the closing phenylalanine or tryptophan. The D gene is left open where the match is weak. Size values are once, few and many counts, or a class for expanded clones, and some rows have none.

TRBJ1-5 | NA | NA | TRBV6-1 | TGTGCCAGCAGTGAAGCATTGCTAGGGGGTGGGCCGGATAGCAATCAGCCCCAGCATTTT | CASSEALLGGGPDSNQPQHF
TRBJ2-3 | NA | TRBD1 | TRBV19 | TGTGCCAGTAGTCGAGGGACAGTAGTAGGAGATACGCAGTATTTT | CASSRGTVVGDTQYF
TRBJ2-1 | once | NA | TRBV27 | TGTGCCAGCAGTTTATTCAGCTACAATGAGCAGTTCTTC | CASSLFSYNEQFF
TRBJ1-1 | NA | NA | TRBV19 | TGTGCCAGTTCCCCCTCCTCTCGGGGAGACACTGAAGCTTTCTTT | CASSPSSRGDTEAFF
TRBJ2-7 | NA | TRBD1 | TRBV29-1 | TGCAGCGTTGACCCCGGACAGGGATCGGACTCCTACGAGCAGTACTTC | CSVDPGQGSDSYEQYF
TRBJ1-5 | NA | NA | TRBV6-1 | TGTGCCAGCAGTGACTTCTTCGGGGTCTCCAATCAGCCCCAGCATTTT | CASSDFFGVSNQPQHF
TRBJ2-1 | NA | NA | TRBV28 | TGTGCCAGCAGTCCCCCCAGCGGACCCCCACGGGATGAGCAGTTCTTC | CASSPPSGPPRDEQFF
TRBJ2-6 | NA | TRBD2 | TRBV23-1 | TGCGCCAGCAAACTAGCGGGAGTGCCGGTCGAATCTGGGGCCAACGTCCTGACTTTC | CASKLAGVPVESGANVLTF
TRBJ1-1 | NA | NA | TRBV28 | TGTGCCAGCAGCCCTGGCAGGGCGCAGGGGACTGAAGCTTTCTTT | CASSPGRAQGTEAFF
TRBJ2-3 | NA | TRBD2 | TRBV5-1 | TGCGCCAGCAGCTCCTTAGCGGGAGGGCCCACAGATACGCAGTATTTT | CASSSLAGGPTDTQYF
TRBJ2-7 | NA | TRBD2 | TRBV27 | TGTGCCAGCAGGCCTAGCGGGAGGGTTTCCTACGAGCAGTACTTC | CASRPSGRVSYEQYF
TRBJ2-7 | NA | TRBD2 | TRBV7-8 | TGTGCCAGCAGACGCTCTAGCGGGAGACGGGGCCTCGAGCAGTACTTC | CASRRSSGRRGLEQYF
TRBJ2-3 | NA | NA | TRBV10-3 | TGTGCCATCAGGGGAGCGTTCAGCACAGATACGCAGTATTTT | CAIRGAFSTDTQYF
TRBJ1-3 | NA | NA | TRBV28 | TGTGCCAGCGAAGGGGGCTCTGGAAACACCATATATTTT | CASEGGSGNTIYF
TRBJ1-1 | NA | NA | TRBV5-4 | TGTGCCAGCAGCACTGGCGGGCTGCAGAACACTGAAGCTTTCTTT | CASSTGGLQNTEAFF
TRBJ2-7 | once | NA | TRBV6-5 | TGTGCCAGCAGACCCCAGGGTCCGGTTTACGAGCAGTACTTC | CASRPQGPVYEQYF
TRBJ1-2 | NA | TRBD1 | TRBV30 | TGTGCCTCCTATTCCCGGGACAGATACTATGGCTACACCTTC | CASYSRDRYYGYTF
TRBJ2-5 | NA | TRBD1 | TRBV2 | TGTGCCAGCAGGAATGCTGGGACAGGGGATGAGACCCAGTACTTC | CASRNAGTGDETQYF
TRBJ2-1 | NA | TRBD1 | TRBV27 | TGTGCCAGCAGTTTAAGTTGGACAGGGGGCAATGAGCAGTTCTTC | CASSLSWTGGNEQFF
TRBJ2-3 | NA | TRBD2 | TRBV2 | TGTGCCAGCAGTGGGGGGATTAGCGGGAACACAGATACGCAGTATTTT | CASSGGISGNTDTQYF
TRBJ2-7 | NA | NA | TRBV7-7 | TGTGCTAGCAGCTTAACTGCAGGGGATGTTAGGGAGCAGTACTTC | CASSLTAGDVREQYF
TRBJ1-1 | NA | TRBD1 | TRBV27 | TGTGCCAGCAGTCCCCGACCCGACAGGGGAGAAGCTTTCTTT | CASSPRPDRGEAFF
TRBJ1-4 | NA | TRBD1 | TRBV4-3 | TGCGCCAGCAGCCAAGATGGCGGGACAGTTACTAATGAAAAACTGTTTTTT | CASSQDGGTVTNEKLFF
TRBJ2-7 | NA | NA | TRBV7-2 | TGTGCCAGCAGGGACCCGGGGGGCTCAGAGCAGTACTTC | CASRDPGGSEQYF
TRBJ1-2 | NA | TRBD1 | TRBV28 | TGTGCCAGCAGTGGGTCAGGGGGCAACTATGGCTACACCTTC | CASSGSGGNYGYTF
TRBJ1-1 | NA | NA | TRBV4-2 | TGTGCCAGCAGCCAAGATATGACTTACTCCGGCACTGAAGCTTTCTTT | CASSQDMTYSGTEAFF
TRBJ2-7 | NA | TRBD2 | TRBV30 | TGTGCCTGGGGGGTGAGCTCTTGGACTAGCGGGACTTCTAGCTCCTACGAGCAGTACTTC | CAWGVSSWTSGTSSSYEQYF
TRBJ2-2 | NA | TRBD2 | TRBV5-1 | TGCGCCAGCAGCTGGGGACTATTGACGAGCACCGGGGAGCTGTTTTTT | CASSWGLLTSTGELFF
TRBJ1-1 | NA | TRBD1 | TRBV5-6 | TGTGCCAGCAGCTTGGTCACAGGGGGCACTGAAGCTTTCTTT | CASSLVTGGTEAFF
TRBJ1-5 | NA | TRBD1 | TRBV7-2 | TGTGCCAGCAGCCTCGGGACAGGACACAATCAGCCCCAGCATTTT | CASSLGTGHNQPQHF
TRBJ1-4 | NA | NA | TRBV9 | TGTGCCAGCAGCGTAGGGCTGATTAATGAAAAACTGTTTTTT | CASSVGLINEKLFF
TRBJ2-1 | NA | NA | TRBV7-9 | TGTGCCAGCACACCCGACAGCTCCAATGAGCAGTTCTTC | CASTPDSSNEQFF
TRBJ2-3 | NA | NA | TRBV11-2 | TGTGCCAGCAGCTTAGACGGGACTACAGATACGCAGTATTTT | CASSLDGTTDTQYF
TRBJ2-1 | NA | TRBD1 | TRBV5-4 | TGTGCCAGCAGCTCTCCCCCACGACAGGGGCTATACAATGAGCAGTTCTTC | CASSSPPRQGLYNEQFF
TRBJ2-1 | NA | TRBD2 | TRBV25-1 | TGTGCCAGCAGTGAATCCCGAGGACTAGCGGGGTACAATGAGCAGTTCTTC | CASSESRGLAGYNEQFF
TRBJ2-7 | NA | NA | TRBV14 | TGTGCCAGCAGCTGGGGGGGGCCAGCCTACGAGCAGTACTTC | CASSWGGPAYEQYF
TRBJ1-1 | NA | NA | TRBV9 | TGTGCCAGCAGCGTAGATCCAGGTATGAACACTGAAGCTTTCTTT | CASSVDPGMNTEAFF
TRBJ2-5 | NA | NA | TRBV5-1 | TGCGCCAGCAGTGGATCCGGGTTGGAGGAGACCCAGTACTTC | CASSGSGLEETQYF
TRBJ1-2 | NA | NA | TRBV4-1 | TGCGCCAGCAGCCAAACCAGGGACTTAGGCTACACCTTC | CASSQTRDLGYTF
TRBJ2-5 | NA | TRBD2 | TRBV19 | TGTGCCAGTAGTATAGAGGGAGGGCTCTTGGAGACCCAGTACTTC | CASSIEGGLLETQYF
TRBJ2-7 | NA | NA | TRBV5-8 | TGTGCCAGCAGCTTGGAGTACGGTAGCTCCTACGAGCAGTACTTC | CASSLEYGSSYEQYF
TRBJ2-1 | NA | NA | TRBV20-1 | TGCAGTGCTATAGGCAGGAATGAGCAGTTCTTC | CSAIGRNEQFF
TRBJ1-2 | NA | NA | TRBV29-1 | TGCAGCGTTCATCAGGTCCTCTATGGCTACACCTTC | CSVHQVLYGYTF
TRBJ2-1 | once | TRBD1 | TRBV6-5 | TGTGCCAGCAGTTACTCAGCGGGACAGGGTATCGATGAGCAGTTCTTC | CASSYSAGQGIDEQFF
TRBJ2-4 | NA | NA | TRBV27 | TGTGCCAGCAGTGCCCCGGGAGAAAACATTCAGTACTTC | CASSAPGENIQYF
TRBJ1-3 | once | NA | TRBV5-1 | TGCGCCAGCAGCTTCGGCAGGGCCGGAAACACCATATATTTT | CASSFGRAGNTIYF
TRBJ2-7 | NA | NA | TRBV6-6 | TGTGCCAGCGCCAGCTACGAGCAGTACTTC | CASASYEQYF
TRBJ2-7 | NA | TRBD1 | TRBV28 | TGTGCCAGCACTCTGACAGGGTCGGTCTACGAGCAGTACTTC | CASTLTGSVYEQYF
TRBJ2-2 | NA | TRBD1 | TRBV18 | TGTGCCAGCTCAATCAACCAGGGGGACACCGGGGAGCTGTTTTTT | CASSINQGDTGELFF
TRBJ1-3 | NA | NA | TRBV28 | TGTGCCAGCAGTCGGGACATTTCTGGAAACACCATATATTTT | CASSRDISGNTIYF